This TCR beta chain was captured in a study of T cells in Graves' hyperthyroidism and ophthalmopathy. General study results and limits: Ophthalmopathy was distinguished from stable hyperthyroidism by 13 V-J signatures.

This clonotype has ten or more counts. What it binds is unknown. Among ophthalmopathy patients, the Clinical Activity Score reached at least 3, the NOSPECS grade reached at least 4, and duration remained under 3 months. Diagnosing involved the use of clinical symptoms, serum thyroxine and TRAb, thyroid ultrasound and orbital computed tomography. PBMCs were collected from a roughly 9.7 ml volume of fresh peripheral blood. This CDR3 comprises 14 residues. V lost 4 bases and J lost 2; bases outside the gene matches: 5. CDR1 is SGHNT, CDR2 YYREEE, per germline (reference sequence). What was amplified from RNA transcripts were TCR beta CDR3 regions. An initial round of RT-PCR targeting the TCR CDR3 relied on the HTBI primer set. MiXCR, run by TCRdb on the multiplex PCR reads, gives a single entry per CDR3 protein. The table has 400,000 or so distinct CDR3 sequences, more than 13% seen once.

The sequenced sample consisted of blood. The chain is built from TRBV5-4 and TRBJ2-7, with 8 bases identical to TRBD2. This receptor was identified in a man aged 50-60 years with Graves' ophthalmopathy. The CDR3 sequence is CASSKTSDTYEQYF. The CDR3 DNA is TGTGCCAGCAGCAAGACTAGCGACACCTACGAGCAGTACTTC.